These T cell receptor beta chains were read from a single sample in a study of Ad26.COV2.S vaccination and SARS-CoV-2 variants. Produced via immunoSEQ multiplex PCR; TCRdb's table is partial and in-frame only. The sample has about 410,000 clones; around nine tenths are singletons. Material: peripheral blood, obtained in a trial of Ad26.COV2.S vaccine versus placebo. These receptors were obtained from a person aged 18 to 59 who received the Ad26.COV2.S COVID-19 vaccine or a placebo. CDR3s include the opening cysteine and the closing phenylalanine or tryptophan. A D gene is named only where the DNA matches it firmly. Size is stated for part of the rows, as once, few or many counts, or as a class when the clone is expanded.

size | D | J | V | DNA | CDR3
- | TRBD2 | TRBJ2-5 | TRBV27 | TGTGCCAGCAGCCCCTACCGGGGGGTGAGTCAAGAGACCCAGTACTTC | CASSPYRGVSQETQYF
- | - | TRBJ1-1 | TRBV24-1 | TGTGCCACCAGTGATTCCCGAAGGGGGGGCACTGAAGCTTTCTTT | CATSDSRRGGTEAFF
- | - | TRBJ1-1 | TRBV11-2 | TGTGCCAGCAGCTTCCGGGTCGGAATGAACACTGAAGCTTTCTTT | CASSFRVGMNTEAFF
once | - | TRBJ2-7 | TRBV9 | TGTGCCAGCAGCGTCGGGGGCTTTAGCTCCTACGAGCAGTACTTC | CASSVGGFSSYEQYF
- | TRBD2 | TRBJ2-7 | TRBV2 | TGTGCCAGCAGGGTGAGGCGTCTAGCGGGACCAACCTACGAGCAGTACTTC | CASRVRRLAGPTYEQYF
- | - | TRBJ1-1 | TRBV15 | TGTGCCACCAGCAGAAATGTGGGGGATACTGAAGCTTTCTTT | CATSRNVGDTEAFF
- | TRBD1 | TRBJ1-4 | TRBV2 | TGTGCCAGCAGTGAAATGACAGGGAACTATGAAAAACTGTTTTTT | CASSEMTGNYEKLFF
- | - | TRBJ1-2 | TRBV29-1 | TGCAGCGTTGTCAACAACTATGGCTACACCTTC | CSVVNNYGYTF
- | - | TRBJ1-4 | TRBV2 | TGTGCCAGCAGTGGGGAGAACACGGGGGGAAAACTGTTTTTT | CASSGENTGGKLFF
- | - | TRBJ1-6 | TRBV4-3 | TGCGCCAGCAGCCAAGAAAGTGGATCCTATAATTCACCCCTCCACTTT | CASSQESGSYNSPLHF
- | - | TRBJ2-2 | TRBV10-3 | TGTGCCATCAGTGGAACGGACGGGGAGCTGTTTTTT | CAISGTDGELFF
- | - | TRBJ1-1 | TRBV11-1 | TGTGCCAGCAGCTCCTTGTATGCGGGCACTGAAGCTTTCTTT | CASSSLYAGTEAFF
- | - | TRBJ2-7 | TRBV3-1/TRBV3-2 | TGTGCCAGCAGCCCCCCCGGGGCCTGGCAGGCCACCTACGAGCAGTACTTC | CASSPPGAWQATYEQYF
- | TRBD1 | TRBJ2-6 | TRBV6-6 | TGTGCCAGCAGCTTACGACCCGGGACAGGGGAAGCTGGGGCCAACGTCCTGACTTTC | CASSLRPGTGEAGANVLTF
- | TRBD1 | TRBJ2-7 | TRBV11-2 | TGTGCCAGCAGGAGCCGGACAGGGCATCGCGAGCAGTACTTC | CASRSRTGHREQYF
- | - | TRBJ1-2 | TRBV30 | TGTGCCTGGAGTGTGAAAGGGGGCTATGGCTACACCTTC | CAWSVKGGYGYTF
- | - | TRBJ2-2 | TRBV5-8 | TGTGCCAGCAGCCCACCAGCAGGATCATTACAGAACACCGGGGAGCTGTTTTTT | CASSPPAGSLQNTGELFF
- | TRBD1 | TRBJ1-1 | TRBV23-1 | TGCGCCAGCAGTCCGAGTGATTCTGGGACAGCCTTGAACACTGAAGCTTTCTTT | CASSPSDSGTALNTEAFF
- | - | TRBJ1-6 | TRBV11-2 | TGTGCCAGCACCCTATTCGAGGAGGCGCCCCTCCACTTT | CASTLFEEAPLHF
- | - | TRBJ1-2 | TRBV4-1 | TGCGCTAGCAGCATTCCATCGGGCGTCTATGGCTACACCTTC | CASSIPSGVYGYTF
once | TRBD1 | TRBJ1-3 | TRBV6-5 | TGTGGGACAGGCCTCCTCTCTGGAAACACCATATATTTT | CGTGLLSGNTIYF
- | - | TRBJ1-5 | TRBV30 | TGTGCCTGGAGTGTGACCGATGTAAGCCAGCCCCAGCATTTT | CAWSVTDVSQPQHF
- | - | TRBJ2-1 | TRBV18 | TGTGCCAGCTCACCCCAGGAGAACCCCTACAATGAGCAGTTCTTC | CASSPQENPYNEQFF
- | - | TRBJ1-3 | TRBV29-1 | TGCAGCGTTGGGCAGGGAGTAAACACCATATATTTT | CSVGQGVNTIYF
once | TRBD1 | TRBJ1-6 | TRBV10-3 | TGTGCCATCAGAGAAACCACCGGGACAGGGGGTTCACCCCTCCACTTT | CAIRETTGTGGSPLHF
- | - | TRBJ1-1 | TRBV23-1 | TGCGCCAGCAGTCAAAGTCGAATGAACACTGAAGCTTTCTTT | CASSQSRMNTEAFF
- | - | TRBJ1-2 | TRBV2 | TGTGCCAGCAGTGAACGGGGGCCGGGAGGTTCGAACTATGGCTACACCTTC | CASSERGPGGSNYGYTF
- | TRBD1 | TRBJ2-1 | TRBV4-3 | TGCGCCAGCAGCCAGGCCGGGACAGACTCCTACAATGAGCAGTTCTTC | CASSQAGTDSYNEQFF
- | - | TRBJ2-3 | TRBV2 | TGTGCCAGCAGCAGACAGAGTATTAGCACAGATACGCAGTATTTT | CASSRQSISTDTQYF
- | - | TRBJ1-1 | TRBV27 | TGTGCCAGCAGCCGCACATGGACAGCCACTGAAGCTTTCTTT | CASSRTWTATEAFF
once | - | TRBJ2-7 | TRBV19 | TGTGCCAGTACCCGAGAGGGCGGGGACAGCTACGAGCAGTACTTC | CASTREGGDSYEQYF
- | - | TRBJ1-2 | TRBV18 | TGTGCCAGCTCACCAAATCATCTCAACTATGGCTACACCTTC | CASSPNHLNYGYTF
few | - | TRBJ1-6 | TRBV30 | TGTGCCTGGACCCAGGGGTGGAATTCACCCCTCCACTTT | CAWTQGWNSPLHF
- | TRBD1 | TRBJ1-1 | TRBV5-1 | TGCGCCAGCAGCCCGGACAGGGGTCGAAACACTGAAGCTTTCTTT | CASSPDRGRNTEAFF
- | TRBD2 | TRBJ2-1 | TRBV11-2 | TGTGCCAGCAGCCGGCGGGCGGGGGACTACCGGATTGAGCAGTTCTTC | CASSRRAGDYRIEQFF